This T cell receptor (beta chain) is from a study of blood T cells in healthy people across ages. On this clonotype itself: Antigen specificity is unknown.

A second PCR, run for roughly 7 to 11 cycles, used a sample-barcoded 5' primer plus a J-beta primer mix. A tag from a template-switch adaptor with 12 random nucleotides marked each cDNA molecule. TCRdb re-derived calls from the 5' RACE reads in MiXCR, one entry per CDR3 protein. In the table there are hundreds of thousands of distinct CDR3 sequences, approximately 48% of which are singletons. Overall study results and limits: Long-lived and aged donors differed, with more naive CD4+ cells and higher diversity in the long-lived.

Source material: blood. This clonotype was obtained from a man aged 55 to 70 in good health.

CDR3 sequence reads: CASSTRTGRSTEAFF. Here the CDR3 DNA reads TGTGCCAGCAGTACCCGGACAGGCAGGAGCACTGAAGCTTTCTTT. The chain is built from TRBV6-5 and TRBJ1-1, with 7 bases lining up with TRBD1. The V and J ends lost 5 bases and 4 bases, in that order; junction bases with no gene match: 10. CDR3 size: 15 residues. The germline gives CDR1 MNHEY, CDR2 SVGAGI.